These T cell receptor beta chains were read from a single sample in a study of blood T cell repertoires in COVID-19. Generated by immunoSEQ multiplex PCR, the TCRdb table keeps only in-frame clones and is missing some. The sample gives about 59,000 clones, roughly 90% of which show up once; approximately 15% is in the top ten. The sequenced material came from peripheral blood. The receptors derive from a man older than 75 with acute or convalescent COVID-19. CDR3s include the opening cysteine and the closing phenylalanine or tryptophan. D genes are given only for firm matches. Clone size is given for some rows only: seen once, a few or many times, or a class if the clone is expanded.

d_call,cdr3_length,clone_size,v_call,j_call,cdr3_nt,cdr3_aa
-,14,-,TRBV9,TRBJ2-7,TGTGCCAGCAGCCCTCAGACTGGAAGCTACGAGCAGTACTTC,CASSPQTGSYEQYF
TRBD1,17,-,TRBV6-6,TRBJ2-6,TGTGCCAGCAGTCCAGGACAGGCCAACTCTGGGGCCAACGTCCTGACTTTC,CASSPGQANSGANVLTF
-,12,-,TRBV7-2,TRBJ1-2,TGTGCCAGCAGCTTAGGGGGTGTTGGGAGGGCCTTC,CASSLGGVGRAF
-,15,-,TRBV3-1/TRBV3-2,TRBJ1-2,TGTGCCAGCAGCCAAGATGCGGGGGTTACGCGGGGCTACACCTTC,CASSQDAGVTRGYTF
TRBD2,14,few,TRBV10-3,TRBJ2-2,TGTGCCATCAGTGAGGCAGGGAGGGTAGGGGAGCTGTTTTTT,CAISEAGRVGELFF
-,15,-,TRBV27,TRBJ2-5,TGTGCCAGCAGTTTATTCCGGGGGTCCGGGGAGACCCAGTACTTC,CASSLFRGSGETQYF
-,14,-,TRBV5-1,TRBJ1-2,TGCGCCAGCAGCCCCTCAGATACTAACTATGGCTACACCTTC,CASSPSDTNYGYTF
TRBD2,15,once,TRBV11-1,TRBJ2-7,TGTGCCAGCAGCTTAGCGCGGACTAGACATTACGAGCAGTACTTC,CASSLARTRHYEQYF
-,15,-,TRBV7-8,TRBJ1-5,TGTGCCAGCAGCGCCAGGGTTGGGAGCAATCAGCCCCAGCATTTT,CASSARVGSNQPQHF
-,13,-,TRBV28,TRBJ1-4,TGTGCCACCTGGCGAAGGGGTAATGAAAAACTGTTTTTT,CATWRRGNEKLFF
-,13,-,TRBV6-5,TRBJ2-7,TGTGCCACCCCGCCCCCTACTCCCTACGAGCAGTACTTC,CATPPPTPYEQYF
-,16,-,TRBV19,TRBJ1-5,TGTGCCAGTAGTATAGCCCCGACAGGAGTCAATCAGCCCCAGCATTTT,CASSIAPTGVNQPQHF
TRBD2,15,-,TRBV6-5,TRBJ2-3,TGTGCCAGCAGTCCGACTAGCGGGGGGGCAGATACGCAGTATTTT,CASSPTSGGADTQYF
TRBD1,15,-,TRBV6-4,TRBJ1-2,TGTGCCAGCAGGACCGACAGGGGGGCTAACTATGGCTACACCTTC,CASRTDRGANYGYTF
-,13,-,TRBV9,TRBJ2-1,TGTGCCAGCAGCGCAGGGCTGGGGAATGAGCAGTTCTTC,CASSAGLGNEQFF
TRBD2,17,-,TRBV11-2,TRBJ2-3,TGTGCCAGCAGCTTAGTTGGGCCTAGCGGGGGGGAGGATACGCAGTATTTT,CASSLVGPSGGEDTQYF
TRBD1,15,-,TRBV6-5,TRBJ2-1,TGTGCCAGCAGCCCCTCGGGACAGGGTTACAATGAGCAGTTCTTC,CASSPSGQGYNEQFF
-,17,once,TRBV3-1/TRBV3-2,TRBJ2-7,TGTGCCAGCAGCCAGTCCCTAAGGGGGAGCTGGTCCTACGAGCAGTACTTC,CASSQSLRGSWSYEQYF
-,17,-,TRBV12-5,TRBJ2-3,TGTGCTAGTGGTTTGGCCTCGTCGGGGGTAGCAGCGGATACGCAGTATTTT,CASGLASSGVAADTQYF
-,14,-,TRBV5-1,TRBJ2-7,TGCGCCAGCAGCTTGGCAGGGTCAAGCCACGAGCAGTACTTC,CASSLAGSSHEQYF
TRBD2,13,-,TRBV30,TRBJ2-7,TGTGCCTGGAGTGGTAGCGGGGGCTACGAGCAGTACTTC,CAWSGSGGYEQYF
TRBD2,17,-,TRBV3-1/TRBV3-2,TRBJ2-7,TGTGCCAGCAGCCAAGACAAGCGGGGGGGATCTTCCTACGAGCAGTACTTC,CASSQDKRGGSSYEQYF
-,14,-,TRBV6-5,TRBJ2-2,TGTGCCAGCAGTCGTGAACGCGGTACCGGGGAGCTGTTTTTT,CASSRERGTGELFF
-,13,-,TRBV19,TRBJ1-1,TGTGCCAGTAGCCCCAGGGGGAACACTGAAGCTTTCTTT,CASSPRGNTEAFF
-,13,-,TRBV6-2/TRBV6-3,TRBJ2-3,TGTGCCAGCAGTACAATCCCAGGGGATACGCAGTATTTT,CASSTIPGDTQYF
TRBD2,16,once,TRBV24-1,TRBJ2-2,TGTGCCACCAGTGATTGGGGACTAACGAACACCGGGGAGCTGTTTTTT,CATSDWGLTNTGELFF
TRBD1,12,-,TRBV19,TRBJ2-2,TGTGCCAGTGACAGGGGCACCGGGGAGCTGTTTTTT,CASDRGTGELFF
TRBD1,15,-,TRBV4-2,TRBJ2-7,TGTGCCAGCAGCCAGCAATCCGGGACAGGGTACGAGCAGTACTTC,CASSQQSGTGYEQYF
TRBD1,14,-,TRBV29-1,TRBJ1-4,TGCAGCGTTAAAGACAGGGGATCTAATGAAAAACTGTTTTTT,CSVKDRGSNEKLFF
-,11,-,TRBV7-2,TRBJ1-1,TGTGCCAGCAGCGTAAGGACAGAAGCTTTCTTT,CASSVRTEAFF
TRBD1,14,-,TRBV28,TRBJ1-1,TGTGCCAGCGGCGACAGGGGGGGTCCGGCTGAAGCTTTCTTT,CASGDRGGPAEAFF
-,18,-,TRBV7-2,TRBJ2-1,TGTGCCAGCAGCAGACCTCAAGGAGCGGCTCGCTCCTACAATGAGCAGTTCTTC,CASSRPQGAARSYNEQFF
-,12,-,TRBV19,TRBJ1-1,TGTGCCACCCTGGGTGGAGGCGCTGAAGCTTTCTTT,CATLGGGAEAFF
TRBD2,20,-,TRBV5-1,TRBJ2-3,TGCGCCAGCAGCAGGACGACGGGACTAGCGGGAACGGTAGGCACAGATACGCAGTATTTT,CASSRTTGLAGTVGTDTQYF
TRBD1,17,-,TRBV7-9,TRBJ1-6,TGTGCCAGCAGCTTCGAGGGCAGGGGGCGATCAAATTCACCCCTCCACTTT,CASSFEGRGRSNSPLHF
-,17,-,TRBV27,TRBJ2-2,TGTGCCAGCAGTTCATTAAAGAACAGGGGAGGAACCGGGGAGCTGTTTTTT,CASSSLKNRGGTGELFF
-,16,-,TRBV5-1,TRBJ2-1,TGCGCCAGCAGCATAAGACAGGCCAGCTCCTACAATGAGCAGTTCTTC,CASSIRQASSYNEQFF
TRBD1,13,-,TRBV19,TRBJ1-2,TGTGCCAGTAGACTTCAGGGGGGCTATGGCTACACCTTC,CASRLQGGYGYTF
-,14,-,TRBV9,TRBJ1-3,TGTGCCAGCAGCGGGGGCGCGGGAGAGAACACCATATATTTT,CASSGGAGENTIYF
-,14,-,TRBV24-1,TRBJ1-5,TGTGCCACCAGTGATACAGGGTCAAGTCAGCCCCAGCATTTT,CATSDTGSSQPQHF
TRBD1,15,-,TRBV19,TRBJ1-5,TGTGCCAGTAGAATCACCGGGACAGACAATCAGCCCCAGCATTTT,CASRITGTDNQPQHF
-,15,-,TRBV25-1,TRBJ2-1,TGTGCCAGCAGTGAAGACTACTCCGCCTACAATGAGCAGTTCTTC,CASSEDYSAYNEQFF
TRBD1,15,-,TRBV14,TRBJ2-1,TGTGCCAGCAGCGTACAGGGGGGATTGGTCAATGAGCAGTTCTTC,CASSVQGGLVNEQFF
TRBD2,12,once,TRBV29-1,TRBJ2-5,TGCAGCGTTGGACTAGCGGGGGAGACCCAGTACTTC,CSVGLAGETQYF
TRBD1,15,-,TRBV6-5,TRBJ2-7,TGTGCCAGCAGCAGAACCGGGACAGCCTCCTACGAGCAGTACTTC,CASSRTGTASYEQYF
-,12,-,TRBV28,TRBJ1-5,TGTGCCTCACGCGGGGCGGCTCAGCCCCAGCATTTT,CASRGAAQPQHF
-,14,once,TRBV5-6,TRBJ2-7,TGTGCCAGCAGATTTCGGCCCGGGCGGGACGAGCAGTACTTC,CASRFRPGRDEQYF
TRBD1,15,-,TRBV2,TRBJ1-6,TGTGCCAGCAGGTCCTTAGGGACAGGGGAATCACCCCTCCACTTT,CASRSLGTGESPLHF
-,14,-,TRBV5-5,TRBJ1-2,TGTGCCAGCAGCTTCTCGTACCAGAACTATGGCTACACCTTC,CASSFSYQNYGYTF
-,11,few,TRBV19,TRBJ2-2,TGTGCCAGTTACTACACCGGGGAGCTGTTTTTT,CASYYTGELFF
TRBD1,14,once,TRBV5-1,TRBJ1-5,TGCGCCAGCAGCCCCGGGACAGATTTCCAGCCCCAGCATTTT,CASSPGTDFQPQHF
-,13,-,TRBV5-8,TRBJ2-5,TGTGCCAGCACCACCCAGGCCCAAGAGACCCAGTACTTC,CASTTQAQETQYF
TRBD1,15,-,TRBV4-1,TRBJ1-1,TGCGCCAGCAGCCAAGGCACAGGGGTGAGGCCTGAAGCTTTCTTT,CASSQGTGVRPEAFF
TRBD1,15,-,TRBV4-1,TRBJ2-7,TGCGCCAGCAGCCAATACAGGGGACCTTCCTACGAGCAGTACTTC,CASSQYRGPSYEQYF
-,14,-,TRBV5-1,TRBJ2-5,TGCGCCAGCAGCCTGACTGACTTACAAGAGACCCAGTACTTC,CASSLTDLQETQYF